This T cell receptor (beta chain) comes out of a study of blood T cell repertoires in COVID-19. Whole-study context: There were acute and convalescent COVID-19 samples, and they came from the United States, Italy and Spain. Sample material is recorded as cDNA or gDNA derived from T cells, B-cell-depleted T cells, or PBMCs.

Trimming shortened V by 2 bases and J by 3 bases, and 13 bases separated the two germline ends. The CDR3 runs to 15 residues. CDR1 is KGHSH, CDR2 LQKENI, per germline. As originally analysed: Reference gene primers were amplified, and this amplification served to estimate nucleated cell counts. The table came from immunoSEQ multiplex PCR; TCRdb's copy has only in-frame clones and leaves some out. V, J and clone size are those of that table, while D and trimming were read from the DNA. Of 230,000 or so clones in the sample, roughly 76% are singletons; the top ten hold 6.5% to 8.5%. Patients of the Seattle cohort, enrolled during active infection, were followed longitudinally.

The chain links TRBV18 to TRBJ1-1; no clear D. The sequence derives from a woman older than 75 with COVID-19, enrolled during active disease. Sequenced sample: peripheral blood. The CDR3 is CASSPRASSDTEAFF. CDR3 in DNA: TGTGCCAGCTCACCAAGAGCCTCTTCCGACACTGAAGCTTTCTTT.